This T cell receptor beta chain was obtained from a study of cytomegalovirus exposure and HLA in healthy donors. Overall study findings and caveats: Based on reports, TCR beta sequences accurately predicted HLA-A and HLA-B alleles for most subjects. In a later analysis, a missense DCLRE1C variant was linked to TCR beta V- and J-gene trimming.

Vbeta (60) and Jbeta (13) primers were used in the PCR. TCRdb keeps only in-frame clones here, not all; method: immunoSEQ multiplex PCR. The table has about 130,000 clones, around 74% seen once; the top ten hold approximately 4.3%. To note about this clone: Its specificity is unknown.

The sequence was obtained from a man aged 18 to 35 in good health and CMV-seropositive. The sequencing input was PBMCs.

CDR3 region: CASSKARQLQETQYF. The CDR3 coding sequence is TGTGCCAGCAGCAAAGCTCGACAGTTACAAGAGACCCAGTACTTC. V and J are TRBV6-5 and TRBJ2-5, with D perhaps matching TRBD1 (5 bases). This CDR3 spans 15 amino acids. Trimming pared 6 bases from V and 2 bases from J, leaving 16 bases between. The germline gives CDR1 MNHEY, CDR2 SVGAGI.